This T cell receptor beta chain comes out of a study of blood T cell repertoires in COVID-19. As for the study in general: The United States, Italy and Spain supplied acute and convalescent COVID-19 samples.

TCRdb's table, derived via immunoSEQ multiplex PCR, lists solely in-frame clones and lacks some. The data hold around 280,000 clones, with around nine tenths observed a single time. Germline V gives CDR1 SGHDT, CDR2 YYEEEE. CDR3 size: 14 residues. V dropped 0 bases and J dropped 9 bases, with 12 bases sitting between them. This chain links TRBV5-6 with TRBJ2-2, with D tentatively TRBD2 (5 bases). This receptor was identified in an older man with acute or convalescent COVID-19. Sequenced sample: peripheral blood. The CDR3 sequence is CASSLDGVARELFF. The CDR3 DNA sequence: TGTGCCAGCAGCTTGGACGGGGTAGCTCGGGAGCTGTTTTTT.